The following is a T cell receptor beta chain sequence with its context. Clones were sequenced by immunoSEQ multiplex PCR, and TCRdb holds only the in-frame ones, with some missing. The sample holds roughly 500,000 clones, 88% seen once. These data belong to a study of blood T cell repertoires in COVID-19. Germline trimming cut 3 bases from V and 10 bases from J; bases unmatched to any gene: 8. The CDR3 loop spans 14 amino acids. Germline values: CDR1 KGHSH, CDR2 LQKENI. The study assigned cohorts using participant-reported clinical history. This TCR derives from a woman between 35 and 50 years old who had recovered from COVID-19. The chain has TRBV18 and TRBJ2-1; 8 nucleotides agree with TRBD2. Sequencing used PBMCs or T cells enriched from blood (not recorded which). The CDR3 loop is CASSPPGGVWEQFF. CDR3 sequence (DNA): TGTGCCAGCTCACCTCCGGGAGGGGTATGGGAGCAGTTCTTC.